This T cell receptor (beta chain) emerged from a study of CXCR3-negative and CXCR3-positive naive CD8 T cells. CDR1 and CDR2 (germline): SGHVS, FNYEAQ. This CDR3 contains 17 residues. 5' RACE that incorporated UMI labels was used to prepare the TRB cDNA libraries. TCRdb reprocessed the 5' RACE reads, keeping one entry per CDR3 protein, no DNA. The sample is made up of about 58,000 distinct CDR3 sequences, and the top ten hold more than 0.35% of it. By phenotype, naive CD8+ T cells were CD45RO-CCR7+CD27+CD95-. This receptor was identified in a human donor in good health. Some clones in this sample may be carry-over from other donors' samples. The chain uses TRBV7-6 and TRBJ2-7; TCRdb indicates TRBD2, and absent DNA this call remains unverified. The sequenced material came from naive CXCR3- CD8+ T cells from blood. As to subset: CD45RO-CCR7+CD27+CD95- naive CD8+ T cells lacking CXCR3 (TNR3-). The CDR3 sequence is CASSSGLATQSSYEQYF.